Below are 18 T cell receptor beta chains sequenced from a single sample in a study of blood T cell repertoires in COVID-19. The table came from immunoSEQ multiplex PCR; TCRdb's copy has only in-frame clones and leaves some out. The table shows some 300,000 clones, with around nine tenths occurring only once. Source material: PBMCs or T cells enriched from blood (not recorded which). These receptors were taken from a woman between 50 and 59 years old who had been exposed to COVID-19.

This clone was found a few times. The chain recombines TRBV28 with TRBJ1-4; TRBD1 might be the D (5 bases). Looked up from germline, CDR1 is MDHEN and CDR2 is SYDVKM. This CDR3 comprises 16 residues. V was pared by 6 bases and J by 8 bases, with 22 bases between. The CDR3: CASRPPVGQGNEKLFF. The DNA of the CDR3 is TGTGCCAGCAGACCCCCCGTCGGTCAGGGAAACGAAAAACTGTTTTTT.

The chain joins TRBV28 to TRBJ2-5; D gene ambiguous. CDR1 is MDHEN, CDR2 SYDVKM, per germline. Trimming cost V 5 bases and J 5 bases, with 9 bases left between them. The CDR3 is 12 amino acids. The CDR3 is CASSPPGETQYF. The CDR3 DNA sequence: TGTGCCAGCAGTCCGCCCGGGGAGACCCAGTACTTC.

This clone was counted a single time. The chain uses TRBV6-5 and TRBJ2-5; TRBD2 is a possible D gene (5 bases). Germline CDR1 MNHEY, CDR2 SVGAGI. V was trimmed by 7 bases and J by 1 base, leaving 16 bases between them. CDR3 length: 15 amino acids. The CDR3 bases are TGTGCCAGCACCCGGGGTTGGGGAGCCCAAGAGACCCAGTACTTC. Translating gives CASTRGWGAQETQYF.

This chain joins TRBV18 and TRBJ1-6; 8 bases are shared with TRBD1. Germline assignment: CDR1 KGHSH and CDR2 LQKENI. J was trimmed by 10 bases and V by 5 bases; bases with no gene match: 10. The CDR3 is 15 amino acids. CDR3 nucleotides: TGTGCCAGCTCATACCTCGGACAGGGTTCATCACCCCTCCACTTT. It translates to CASSYLGQGSSPLHF. The whole variable domain, remainder taken from reference TRBV18 and TRBJ1-6, is NAGVMQNPRHLVRRRGQEARLRCSPMKGHSHVYWYRQLPEEGLKFMVYLQKENIIDESGMPKERFSAEFPKEGPSILRIQQVVRGDSAAYFCASSYLGQGSSPLHFGNGTRLTVT.

This chain joins TRBV30 and TRBJ1-6; 8 nucleotides agree with TRBD1. This CDR3 comprises 15 residues. The germline V gene has CDR1 GTSNPN and CDR2 SVGIG (reference sequence). V was pared by 3 bases and J by 7 bases, with 8 bases of the junction left unmatched. CDR3 sequence: CAWRGAGTGNSPLHF. The CDR3 coding sequence is TGTGCCTGGAGGGGGGCCGGGACAGGAAATTCACCCCTCCACTTT.

This chain links TRBV9 with TRBJ2-5, with 8 bases lining up with TRBD1. This CDR3 has 15 residues. Trimming cost V 0 bases and J 5 bases; bases outside gene matches: 6. Germline CDR1 is SGDLS and CDR2 is YYNGEE. CDR3 sequence (DNA): TGTGCCAGCAGCGTAGCGGCAGGGGGCGTTGAGACCCAGTACTTC. Amino acids: CASSVAAGGVETQYF.

V and J are TRBV27 and TRBJ2-2, with 12 bases that match TRBD1. CDR1 is MNHEY and CDR2 is SMNVEV in the germline V gene (reference sequence). The CDR3 is made up of 17 amino acids. The trim removed 0 bases at V and 8 bases at J, leaving 7 bases unmatched. The CDR3 nucleotides read TGTGCCAGCAGTTTATCTCCGGGACAGGGGGCAGTAGGGGAGCTGTTTTTT. Protein product: CASSLSPGQGAVGELFF.

V and J are TRBV7-9 and TRBJ2-3; 10 nucleotides match TRBD1. Trimming at V came to 2 bases and at J to 3 bases, leaving 5 bases not matched to a gene. This CDR3 contains 16 residues. The germline V gene has CDR1 SEHNR and CDR2 FQNEAQ (reference sequence). The CDR3 region has the DNA TGTGCCAGCAGCTTAAGGGGACAGGGGAGTACAGATACGCAGTATTTT. Translation: CASSLRGQGSTDTQYF.

This rearrangement joins TRBV21-1 to TRBJ2-3; the DNA was not used to check the table's D call, TRBD1. TRBV21-1 is listed as a pseudogene. The CDR3 runs to 15 residues. CDR3 protein: CASSKTGYCTDTQYF. Written as DNA, the CDR3 is TGTGCCAGCAGCAAAACAGGGTATTGCACAGATACGCAGTATTTT.

This chain uses TRBV28 with TRBJ2-2, with 11 bases that match TRBD1. Germline lookup yields CDR1 MDHEN and CDR2 SYDVKM. This CDR3 comprises 17 residues. With 3 bases clipped from V and 4 bases from J, the junction kept 7 bases outside the gene matches. CDR3 sequence (DNA): TGTGCCAGCAGTTTCCAGGACAGGGGGCGCCTCACCGGGGAGCTGTTTTTT. This sequence encodes CASSFQDRGRLTGELFF.

J is TRBJ2-7 and V is TRBV30; maybe TRBD1 (5 bases). The CDR3 loop spans 13 amino acids. V was trimmed by 0 bases and J by 6 bases, leaving 12 bases between them. CDR1 is GTSNPN, CDR2 SVGIG, per germline (reference sequence). The CDR3 here is CAWSVIQGREQYF. The CDR3 DNA sequence: TGTGCCTGGAGTGTCATCCAGGGCCGCGAGCAGTACTTC.

J is TRBJ2-4 and V is TRBV30; perhaps TRBD2 as D (7 bases). CDR1 GTSNPN and CDR2 SVGIG come from the germline V gene (reference sequence). The CDR3 has 19 residues. Trimming stripped 0 bases from V and 0 bases from J, with 21 bases between. The CDR3 is CAWSVGWAGGRVAKNIQYF. Written as DNA, the CDR3 is TGTGCCTGGAGTGTTGGATGGGCCGGGGGGCGTGTAGCCAAAAACATTCAGTACTTC.

The J gene is TRBJ1-2, the V gene TRBV3-1 (or the pseudogene TRBV3-2); 9 bases are shared with TRBD1. V trimming: 6 bases; J trimming: 3 bases; junction bases outside the gene matches: 11. CDR1 is LGHDT, CDR2 YNNKEL, per germline (reference sequence). This CDR3 is 16 amino acids long. CDR3 bases: TGTGCCAGCAGTACGAATACAGGGGGCGCACACTATGGCTACACCTTC. It encodes CASSTNTGGAHYGYTF.

The J gene is TRBJ2-2, the V gene TRBV5-1, with a weak D call TRBD1 (5 bases). This CDR3 has 13 residues. Germline loops: CDR1 SGHRS, CDR2 YFSETQ. The V gene lost 4 bases and the J gene lost 4 bases, with 8 bases spanning the gap. The CDR3 region has the DNA TGCGCCAGCAGCGACAGCTCCACCGGGGAGCTGTTTTTT. This gives the protein CASSDSSTGELFF.

The sample holds one count of this clone. This chain connects TRBV5-5 to TRBJ2-3, with TRBD2 matching over 13 bases. The V segment lost 4 bases and the J segment 0 bases; nucleotides outside the gene matches: 5. Germline CDR1 is SGHKS and CDR2 is YYEKEE (reference sequence). The CDR3 is 17 amino acids. The CDR3, as DNA: TGTGCCAGCAGCACCGGGACTAGCGGGGCTAGCACAGATACGCAGTATTTT. Protein product: CASSTGTSGASTDTQYF.

The rearrangement links TRBV7-9 to TRBJ1-1; unclear D gene. Between the trimmed V and J ends, which lost 2 bases and 10 bases, there was a span of 14 bases. CDR3 length: 13 residues. The V gene's germline CDR1 is SEHNR and CDR2 FQNEAQ (reference sequence). The CDR3 spells CASSLRRERGAFF. The CDR3, as DNA: TGTGCCAGCAGCTTAAGAAGAGAAAGAGGAGCTTTCTTT.

The chain is built from TRBV19 and TRBJ2-2; possibly TRBD1 for D (6 bases). CDR1 is LNHDA and CDR2 is SQIVND in the germline V gene (reference sequence). The CDR3 contains 14 residues. Trimming removed 8 bases from V and 1 base from J, with 11 bases in between. The CDR3 sequence: CASEWGQNTGELFF. The CDR3 nucleotides are TGTGCCAGTGAGTGGGGACAGAACACCGGGGAGCTGTTTTTT.

This chain connects TRBV5-1 to TRBJ1-1, with 9 bases aligning to TRBD1. Germline CDR1 and CDR2: SGHRS and YFSETQ. After removal of 0 bases from V and 4 bases from J, the junction contained 10 bases not matched to a gene. The CDR3 is 17 amino acids. The CDR3 nucleotides are TGCGCCAGCAGCTTGGGGCGGGACAGGGTCGTCGTCACTGAAGCTTTCTTT. This sequence encodes CASSLGRDRVVVTEAFF.